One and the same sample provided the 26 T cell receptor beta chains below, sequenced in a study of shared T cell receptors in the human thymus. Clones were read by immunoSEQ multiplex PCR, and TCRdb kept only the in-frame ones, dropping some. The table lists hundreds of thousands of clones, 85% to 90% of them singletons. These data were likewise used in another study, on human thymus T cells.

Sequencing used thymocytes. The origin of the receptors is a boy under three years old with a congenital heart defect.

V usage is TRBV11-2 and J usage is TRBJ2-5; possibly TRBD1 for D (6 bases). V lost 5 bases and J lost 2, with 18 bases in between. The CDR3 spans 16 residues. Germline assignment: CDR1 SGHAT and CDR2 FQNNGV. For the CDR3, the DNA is TGTGCCAGCAGCACACACCTCGGGACACTTCAAGAGACCCAGTACTTC. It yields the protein CASSTHLGTLQETQYF.

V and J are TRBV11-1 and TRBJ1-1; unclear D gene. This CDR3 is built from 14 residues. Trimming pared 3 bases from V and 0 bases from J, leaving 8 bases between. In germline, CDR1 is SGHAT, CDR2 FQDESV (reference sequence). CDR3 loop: CASSLQKMNTEAFF. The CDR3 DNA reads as TGTGCCAGCAGCTTGCAGAAAATGAACACTGAAGCTTTCTTT.

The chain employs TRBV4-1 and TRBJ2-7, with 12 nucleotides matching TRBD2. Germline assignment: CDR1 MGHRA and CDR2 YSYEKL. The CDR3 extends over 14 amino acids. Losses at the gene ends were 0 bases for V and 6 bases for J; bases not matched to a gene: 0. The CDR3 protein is CASSQEGLAGEQYF. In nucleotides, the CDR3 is TGCGCCAGCAGCCAAGAGGGACTAGCGGGCGAGCAGTACTTC.

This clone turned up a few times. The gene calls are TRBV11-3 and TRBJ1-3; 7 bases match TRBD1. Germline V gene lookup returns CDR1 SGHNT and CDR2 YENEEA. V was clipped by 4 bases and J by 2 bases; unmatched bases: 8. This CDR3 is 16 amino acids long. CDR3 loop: CASSWAGDRAGNTIYF. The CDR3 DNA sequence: TGTGCCAGCAGCTGGGCGGGCGACAGGGCTGGAAACACCATATATTTT.

CDR3 in amino acids: CASSPGLAGGPRAFF. CDR3 bases: TGTGCCAGCTCACCAGGACTAGCGGGAGGCCCCCGTGCGTTCTTC. V gene TRBV18 combines with J gene TRBJ2-1; 14 positions match TRBD2. Germline assignment: CDR1 KGHSH and CDR2 LQKENI. The junction had 9 bases not matched to a gene; V was cut back by 2 bases and J by 15 bases. The CDR3 covers 15 residues.

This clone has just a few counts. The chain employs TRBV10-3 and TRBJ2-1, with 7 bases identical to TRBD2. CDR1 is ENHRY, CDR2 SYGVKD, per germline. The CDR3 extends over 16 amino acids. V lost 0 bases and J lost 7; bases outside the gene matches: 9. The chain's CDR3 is CAISESAGVGGNEQFF. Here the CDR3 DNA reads TGTGCCATCAGTGAGTCGGCGGGAGTGGGGGGTAATGAGCAGTTCTTC.

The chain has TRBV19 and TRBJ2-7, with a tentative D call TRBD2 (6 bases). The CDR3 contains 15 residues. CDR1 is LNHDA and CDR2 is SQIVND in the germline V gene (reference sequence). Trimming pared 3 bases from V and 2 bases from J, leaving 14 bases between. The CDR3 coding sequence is TGTGCCAGTAGTATCGGGCCTAGCGATCCCTACGAGCAGTACTTC. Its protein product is CASSIGPSDPYEQYF.

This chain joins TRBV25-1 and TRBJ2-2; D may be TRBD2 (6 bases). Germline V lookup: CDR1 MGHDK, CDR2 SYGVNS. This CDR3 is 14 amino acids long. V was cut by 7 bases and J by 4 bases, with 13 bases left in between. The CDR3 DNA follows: TGTGCCAGCATTTCTCCGGGAGCCACCGGGGAGCTGTTTTTT. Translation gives CASISPGATGELFF.

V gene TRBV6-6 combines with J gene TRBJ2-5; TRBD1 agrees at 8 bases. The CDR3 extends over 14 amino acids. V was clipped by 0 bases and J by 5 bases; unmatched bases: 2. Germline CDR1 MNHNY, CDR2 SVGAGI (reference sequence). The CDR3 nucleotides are TGTGCCAGCAGTTACTCGACAGGGGAGGAGACCCAGTACTTC. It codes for CASSYSTGEETQYF.

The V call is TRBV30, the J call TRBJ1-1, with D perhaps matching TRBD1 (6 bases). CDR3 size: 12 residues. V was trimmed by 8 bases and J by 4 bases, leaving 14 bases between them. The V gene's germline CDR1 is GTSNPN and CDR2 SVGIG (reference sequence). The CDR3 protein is CARGGAGTEAFF. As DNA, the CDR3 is TGTGCCCGGGGGGGCGCGGGCACTGAAGCTTTCTTT.

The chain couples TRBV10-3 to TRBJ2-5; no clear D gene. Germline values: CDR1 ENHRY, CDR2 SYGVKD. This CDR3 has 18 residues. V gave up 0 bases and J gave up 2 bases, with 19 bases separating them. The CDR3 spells CAISESRAAVPGQETQYF. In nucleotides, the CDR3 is TGTGCCATCAGTGAGTCTCGCGCGGCGGTCCCGGGTCAAGAGACCCAGTACTTC.

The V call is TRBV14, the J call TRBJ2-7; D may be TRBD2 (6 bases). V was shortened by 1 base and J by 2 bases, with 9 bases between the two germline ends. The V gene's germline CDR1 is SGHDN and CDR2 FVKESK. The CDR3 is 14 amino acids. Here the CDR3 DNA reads TGTGCCAGCAGCCAAGGGGGGGACCCCTACGAGCAGTACTTC. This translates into CASSQGGDPYEQYF.

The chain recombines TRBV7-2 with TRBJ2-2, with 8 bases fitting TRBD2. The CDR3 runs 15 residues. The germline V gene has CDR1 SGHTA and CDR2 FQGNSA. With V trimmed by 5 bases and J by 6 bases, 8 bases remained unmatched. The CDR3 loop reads CASSPREGRSGELFF. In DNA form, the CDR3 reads TGTGCCAGCAGCCCCCGGGAGGGTAGGTCCGGGGAGCTGTTTTTT.

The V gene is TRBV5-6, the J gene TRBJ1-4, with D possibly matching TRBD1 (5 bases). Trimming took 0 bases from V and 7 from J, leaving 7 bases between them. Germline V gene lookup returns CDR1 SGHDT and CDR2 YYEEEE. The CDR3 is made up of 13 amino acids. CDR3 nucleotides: TGTGCCAGCAGCTTGGGCAGGGCTGAAAAACTGTTTTTT. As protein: CASSLGRAEKLFF.

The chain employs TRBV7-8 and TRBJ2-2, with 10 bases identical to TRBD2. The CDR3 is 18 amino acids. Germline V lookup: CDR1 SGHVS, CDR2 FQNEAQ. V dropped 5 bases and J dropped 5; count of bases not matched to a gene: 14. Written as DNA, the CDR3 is TGTGCCAGCAGCGGGCCGGGTCTAGCGGGAGTACGAACCGGGGAGCTGTTTTTT. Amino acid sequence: CASSGPGLAGVRTGELFF.

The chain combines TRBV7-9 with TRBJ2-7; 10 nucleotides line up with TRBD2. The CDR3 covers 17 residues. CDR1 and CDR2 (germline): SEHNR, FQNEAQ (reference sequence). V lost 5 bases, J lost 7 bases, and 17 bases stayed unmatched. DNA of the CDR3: TGTGCCAGCAGCCCCGGATGGGTAGCGGGAGGTACCCTTGAGCAGTACTTC. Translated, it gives CASSPGWVAGGTLEQYF. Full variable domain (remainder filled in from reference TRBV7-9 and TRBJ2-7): DTGVSQNPRHKITKRGQNVTFRCDPISEHNRLYWYRQTLGQGPEFLTYFQNEAQLEKSRLLSDRFSAERPKGSFSTLEIQRTEQGDSAMYLCASSPGWVAGGTLEQYFGPGTRLTVT.

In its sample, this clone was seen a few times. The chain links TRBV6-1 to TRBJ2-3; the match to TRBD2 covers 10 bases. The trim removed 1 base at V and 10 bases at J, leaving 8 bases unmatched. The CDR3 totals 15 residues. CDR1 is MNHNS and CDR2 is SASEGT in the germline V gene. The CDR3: CASSEGASGSEAQYF. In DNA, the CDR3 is TGTGCCAGCAGTGAAGGGGCTAGCGGGAGTGAGGCGCAGTATTTT.

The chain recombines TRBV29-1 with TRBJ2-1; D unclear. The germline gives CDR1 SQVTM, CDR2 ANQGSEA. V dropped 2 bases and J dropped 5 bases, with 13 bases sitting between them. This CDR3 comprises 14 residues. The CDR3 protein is CSVESYAPNNEQFF. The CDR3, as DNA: TGCAGCGTTGAAAGCTACGCCCCAAACAATGAGCAGTTCTTC.

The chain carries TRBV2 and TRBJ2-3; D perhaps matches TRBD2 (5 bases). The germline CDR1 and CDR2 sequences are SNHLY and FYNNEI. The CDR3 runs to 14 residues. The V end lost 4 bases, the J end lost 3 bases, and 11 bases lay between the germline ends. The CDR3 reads CASSGERETDTQYF. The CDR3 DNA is TGTGCCAGCAGTGGGGAGAGGGAAACAGATACGCAGTATTTT.

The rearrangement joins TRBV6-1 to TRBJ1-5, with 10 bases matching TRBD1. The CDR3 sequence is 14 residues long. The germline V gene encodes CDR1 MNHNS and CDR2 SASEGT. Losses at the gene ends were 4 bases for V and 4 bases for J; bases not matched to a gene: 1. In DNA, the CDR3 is TGTGCCAGCAGTGGACAGGGGGCGAATCAGCCCCAGCATTTT. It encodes CASSGQGANQPQHF.

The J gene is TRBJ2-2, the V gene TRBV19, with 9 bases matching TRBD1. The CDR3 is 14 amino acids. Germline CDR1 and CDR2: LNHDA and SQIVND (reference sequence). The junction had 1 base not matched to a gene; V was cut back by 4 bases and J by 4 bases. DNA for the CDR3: TGTGCCAGTAGTAGGGACAGGGCCACCGGGGAGCTGTTTTTT. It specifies CASSRDRATGELFF.

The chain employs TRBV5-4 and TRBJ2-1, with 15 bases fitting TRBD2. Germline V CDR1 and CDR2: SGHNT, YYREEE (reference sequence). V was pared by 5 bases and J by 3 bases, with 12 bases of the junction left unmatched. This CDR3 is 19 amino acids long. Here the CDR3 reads CASSAAGTSGRPCYNEQFF. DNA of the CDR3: TGTGCCAGCAGTGCGGCCGGGACTAGCGGGAGGCCATGCTACAATGAGCAGTTCTTC. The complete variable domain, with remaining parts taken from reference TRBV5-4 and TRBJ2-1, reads ETGVTQSPTHLIKTRGQQVTLRCSSQSGHNTVSWYQQALGQGPQFIFQYYREEENGRGNFPPRFSGLQFPNYSSELNVNALELDDSALYLCASSAAGTSGRPCYNEQFFGPGTRLTVL.

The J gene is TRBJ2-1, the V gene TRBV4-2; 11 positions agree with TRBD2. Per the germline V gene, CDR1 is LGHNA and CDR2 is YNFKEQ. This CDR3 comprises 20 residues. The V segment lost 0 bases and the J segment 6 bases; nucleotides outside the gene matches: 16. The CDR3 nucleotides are TGTGCCAGCAGCCAAGACCCATTAGCGGGAGGGCCGGGTGCGGGCAATGAGCAGTTCTTC. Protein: CASSQDPLAGGPGAGNEQFF.

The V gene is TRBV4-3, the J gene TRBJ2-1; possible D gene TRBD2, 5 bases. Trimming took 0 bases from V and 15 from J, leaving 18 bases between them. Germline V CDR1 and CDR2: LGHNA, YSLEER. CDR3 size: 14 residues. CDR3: CASSQERTDLRRFF. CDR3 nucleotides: TGCGCCAGCAGCCAAGAAAGGACTGATCTACGGCGGTTCTTC.

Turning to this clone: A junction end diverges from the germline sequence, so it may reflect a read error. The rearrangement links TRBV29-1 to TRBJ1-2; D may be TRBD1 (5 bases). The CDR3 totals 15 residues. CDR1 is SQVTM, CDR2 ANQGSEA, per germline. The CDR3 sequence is CSVATQESLGYDYTF. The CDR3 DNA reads TGCAGCGTGGCCACACAGGAATCCCTTGGATATGACTACACCTTC.

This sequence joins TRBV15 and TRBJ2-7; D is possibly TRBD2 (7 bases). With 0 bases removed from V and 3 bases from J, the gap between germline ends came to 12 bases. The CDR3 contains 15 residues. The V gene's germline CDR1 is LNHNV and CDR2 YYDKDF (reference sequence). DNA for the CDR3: TGTGCCACCAGCAGAGATAGGGGGGGAATCTACGAGCAGTACTTC. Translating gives CATSRDRGGIYEQYF.